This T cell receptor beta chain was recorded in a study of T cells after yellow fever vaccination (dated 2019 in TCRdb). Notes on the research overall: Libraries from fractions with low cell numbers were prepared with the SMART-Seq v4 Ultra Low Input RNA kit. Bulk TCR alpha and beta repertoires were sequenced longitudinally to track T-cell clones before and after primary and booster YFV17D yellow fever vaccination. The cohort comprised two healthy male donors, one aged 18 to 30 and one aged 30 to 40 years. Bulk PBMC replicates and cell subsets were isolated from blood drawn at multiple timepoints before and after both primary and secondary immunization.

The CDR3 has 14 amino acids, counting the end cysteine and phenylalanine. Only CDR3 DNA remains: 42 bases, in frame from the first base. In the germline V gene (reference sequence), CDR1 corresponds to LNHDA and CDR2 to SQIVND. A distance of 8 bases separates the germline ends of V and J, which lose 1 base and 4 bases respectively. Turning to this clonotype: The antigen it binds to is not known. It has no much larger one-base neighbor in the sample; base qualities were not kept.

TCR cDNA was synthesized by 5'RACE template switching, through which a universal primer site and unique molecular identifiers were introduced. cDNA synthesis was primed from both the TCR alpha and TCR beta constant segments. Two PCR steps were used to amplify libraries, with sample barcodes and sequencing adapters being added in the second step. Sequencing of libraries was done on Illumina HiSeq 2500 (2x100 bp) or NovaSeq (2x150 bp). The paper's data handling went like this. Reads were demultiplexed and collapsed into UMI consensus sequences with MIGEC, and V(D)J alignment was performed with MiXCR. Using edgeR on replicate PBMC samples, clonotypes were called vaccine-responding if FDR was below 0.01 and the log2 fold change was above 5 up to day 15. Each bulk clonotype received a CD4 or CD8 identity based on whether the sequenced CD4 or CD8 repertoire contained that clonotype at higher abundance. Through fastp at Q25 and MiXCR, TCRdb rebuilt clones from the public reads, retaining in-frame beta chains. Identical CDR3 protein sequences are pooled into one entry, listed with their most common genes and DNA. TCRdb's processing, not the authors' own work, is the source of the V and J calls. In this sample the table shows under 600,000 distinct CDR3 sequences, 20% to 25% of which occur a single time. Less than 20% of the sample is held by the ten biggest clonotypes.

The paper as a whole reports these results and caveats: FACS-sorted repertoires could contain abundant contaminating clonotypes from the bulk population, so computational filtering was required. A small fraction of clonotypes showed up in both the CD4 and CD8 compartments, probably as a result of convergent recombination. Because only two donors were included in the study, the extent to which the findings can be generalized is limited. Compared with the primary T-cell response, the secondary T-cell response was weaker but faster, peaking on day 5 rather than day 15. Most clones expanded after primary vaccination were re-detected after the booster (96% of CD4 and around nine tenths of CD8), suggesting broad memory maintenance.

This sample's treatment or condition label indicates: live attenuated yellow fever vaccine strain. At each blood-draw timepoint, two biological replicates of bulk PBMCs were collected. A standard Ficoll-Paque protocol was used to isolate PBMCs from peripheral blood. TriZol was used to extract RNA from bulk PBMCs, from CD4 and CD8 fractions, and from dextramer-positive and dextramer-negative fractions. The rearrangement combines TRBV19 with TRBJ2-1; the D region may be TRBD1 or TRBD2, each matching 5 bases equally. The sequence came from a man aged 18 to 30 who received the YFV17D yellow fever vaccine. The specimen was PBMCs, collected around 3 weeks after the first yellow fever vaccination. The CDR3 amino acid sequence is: CASSIGDGYNEQFF. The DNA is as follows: TGTGCCAGTAGTATAGGGGACGGTTACAATGAGCAGTTCTTC.